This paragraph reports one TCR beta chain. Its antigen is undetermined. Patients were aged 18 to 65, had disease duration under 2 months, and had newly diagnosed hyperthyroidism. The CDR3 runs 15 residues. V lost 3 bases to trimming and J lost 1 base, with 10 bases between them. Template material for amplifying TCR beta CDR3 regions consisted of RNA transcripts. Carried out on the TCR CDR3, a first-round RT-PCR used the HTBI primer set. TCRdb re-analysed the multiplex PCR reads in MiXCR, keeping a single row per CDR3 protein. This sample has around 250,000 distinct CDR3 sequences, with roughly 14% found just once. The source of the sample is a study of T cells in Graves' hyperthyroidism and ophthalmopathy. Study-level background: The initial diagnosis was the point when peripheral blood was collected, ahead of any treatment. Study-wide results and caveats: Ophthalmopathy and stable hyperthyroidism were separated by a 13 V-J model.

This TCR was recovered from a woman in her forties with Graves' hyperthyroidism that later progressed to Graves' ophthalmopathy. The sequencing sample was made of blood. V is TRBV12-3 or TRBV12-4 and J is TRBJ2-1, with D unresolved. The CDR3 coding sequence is TGTGCCAGCAGTTTTGACGGGTTATCCTACAATGAGCAGTTCTTC. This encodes CASSFDGLSYNEQFF.